Below are 18 T cell receptor beta chains sequenced from a single sample in a study of immune evolution from preneoplasia to lung adenocarcinoma. Profiled with immunoSEQ multiplex PCR; TCRdb holds only in-frame clones, not every one. The sample carries about 9,600 clones, about 90% recorded once. Sample: FFPE invasive lung adenocarcinoma tissue. The receptor set was obtained from a person between 65 and 80 years old with invasive lung adenocarcinoma.

This clone was seen only a few times. V is TRBV6-5 and J is TRBJ2-5; D is ambiguous. Germline CDR1 MNHEY, CDR2 SVGAGI. The CDR3 totals 14 residues. Trimming took off 4 bases at V and 2 bases at J, with 11 bases between the two ends. CDR3 sequence (DNA): TGTGCCAGCAGTTTCAATCCGGATCAAGAGACCCAGTACTTC. This codes for CASSFNPDQETQYF.

V is TRBV5-8 and J is TRBJ2-3, with 8 bases that match TRBD2. The V gene's germline CDR1 is SGHTS and CDR2 YDEGEE. The CDR3 loop spans 14 amino acids. V gave up 4 bases and J gave up 5 bases; unmatched junction bases: 6. CDR3 nucleotide sequence: TGTGCCAGCAGCCTGCGGGGGGCCGGAGATACGCAGTATTTT. Protein: CASSLRGAGDTQYF.

This chain connects TRBV7-3 to TRBJ2-5; a possible D gene is TRBD1 (5 bases). Germline V gives CDR1 SGHTA, CDR2 FQGTGA. The CDR3 is 13 residues long. Trimming pared 4 bases from V and 7 bases from J, leaving 13 bases between. The CDR3 nucleotides are TGTGCCAGCAGCTCTCAGGGCAGCGCGACCCAGTACTTC. It codes for CASSSQGSATQYF.

The genes are TRBV7-3 and TRBJ2-2; no definite D call. This CDR3 is 13 amino acids long. The germline gives CDR1 SGHTA, CDR2 FQGTGA. The V end was cut by 3 bases, the J end by 0 bases, with 2 bases between. The CDR3 reads CASSLSNTGELFF. CDR3 coding DNA: TGTGCCAGCAGCTTGTCGAACACCGGGGAGCTGTTTTTT.

The chain employs TRBV29-1 and TRBJ2-5; D remains ambiguous. The CDR3 is 14 residues long. CDR1 SQVTM and CDR2 ANQGSEA come from the germline V gene. Trimming stripped 4 bases from V and 7 bases from J, with 19 bases between. The CDR3 nucleotides read TGCAGCGTTGGGTCAGCCCGGACGGTTGGGACCCAGTACTTC. The encoded protein is CSVGSARTVGTQYF.

V usage is TRBV27 and J usage is TRBJ2-2, with 8 bases identical to TRBD1. The CDR3 runs to 14 residues. Germline V lookup: CDR1 MNHEY, CDR2 SMNVEV (reference sequence). J was trimmed by 4 bases and V by 6 bases; bases with no gene match: 4. CDR3 sequence: CASRHTGGTGELFF. The CDR3, as DNA: TGTGCCAGCAGGCATACAGGGGGCACCGGGGAGCTGTTTTTT.

The rearrangement links TRBV28 to TRBJ1-5, with D unresolved. The V gene lost 6 bases and the J gene lost 0 bases, with 6 bases spanning the gap. Germline V gene sequence: CDR1 MDHEN, CDR2 SYDVKM. This CDR3 is 13 amino acids long. CDR3 residues: CASSSYSNQPQHF. CDR3 in DNA: TGTGCCAGCAGCTCGTATAGCAATCAGCCCCAGCATTTT.

This rearrangement joins TRBV4-2 to TRBJ1-2, with D uncertain. The CDR3 runs 12 residues. V was pared by 6 bases and J by 1 base, with 6 bases between. Germline CDR1 and CDR2: LGHNA and YNFKEQ. The CDR3 DNA reads as TGTGCCAGCAGATGGGATAACTATGGCTACACCTTC. Translation: CASRWDNYGYTF.

J is TRBJ1-5 and V is TRBV18; D is possibly TRBD1 (6 bases). The germline V gene has CDR1 KGHSH and CDR2 LQKENI. Trimming pared 4 bases from V and 0 bases from J, leaving 10 bases between. The CDR3 is made up of 15 amino acids. CDR3 nucleotide sequence: TGTGCCAGCTCACAGGACAGTTTTAGCAATCAGCCCCAGCATTTT. Translating gives CASSQDSFSNQPQHF.

V usage is TRBV30 and J usage is TRBJ1-1; D gene unclear. V lost 0 bases and J 4 bases, leaving 9 bases between the germline ends. Germline assignment: CDR1 GTSNPN and CDR2 SVGIG (reference sequence). This CDR3 comprises 13 residues. The CDR3 nucleotides read TGTGCCTGGAGTGTAGTCGCAGGCACTGAAGCTTTCTTT. As protein: CAWSVVAGTEAFF. Variable domain in full (rest from reference TRBV30 and TRBJ1-1): SQTIHQWPATLVQPVGSPLSLECTVEGTSNPNLYWYRQAAGRGLQLLFYSVGIGQISSEVPQNLSASRPQDRQFILSSKKLLLSDSGFYLCAWSVVAGTEAFFGQGTRLTVV.

The chain links TRBV9 to TRBJ1-1; D gene uncertain. The CDR3 has 13 residues. Germline CDR1 and CDR2: SGDLS and YYNGEE. V gave up 0 bases and J gave up 5 bases, with 8 bases separating them. The chain's CDR3 is CASSVDGGTEAFF. The CDR3 DNA reads TGTGCCAGCAGCGTAGATGGAGGGACTGAAGCTTTCTTT.

This rearrangement joins TRBV14 to TRBJ2-5; 12 bases fit TRBD2. The junction had 7 bases not matched to a gene; V was cut back by 1 base and J by 4 bases. CDR3 size: 17 residues. Germline CDR1 is SGHDN and CDR2 is FVKESK. The CDR3 sequence is CASSQGRLAGVVETQYF. The CDR3 DNA follows: TGTGCCAGCAGCCAAGGCCGACTAGCGGGAGTTGTAGAGACCCAGTACTTC.

The chain recombines TRBV28 with TRBJ1-2, with TRBD1 as a possible D gene (6 bases). Trimming cost V 8 bases and J 4 bases, with 17 bases left between them. From germline, CDR1 is MDHEN and CDR2 SYDVKM. This CDR3 has 14 residues. CDR3 amino acids: CASGARGQGYGYTF. CDR3 DNA sequence: TGTGCCAGCGGGGCGCGGGGGCAAGGCTATGGCTACACCTTC.

This clone showed up just a few times. The V and J genes are TRBV5-1 and TRBJ2-1, with D hard to call. V shed 4 bases and J shed 9 bases, with 11 bases lying between them. Germline V gives CDR1 SGHRS, CDR2 YFSETQ. This CDR3 region has 12 residues. In nucleotides, the CDR3 is TGCGCCAGCAGCCCGGGCCGCGGTGAGCAGTTCTTC. This sequence encodes CASSPGRGEQFF.

Only one count was recorded for this clone. CDR3 region: CASSTHRTGGDEAFF. As DNA, the CDR3 is TGTGCCAGCAGTACCCATAGGACAGGGGGAGACGAAGCTTTCTTT. V is TRBV28 and J is TRBJ1-1, with 10 bases that match TRBD1. CDR1 and CDR2 (germline): MDHEN, SYDVKM. The CDR3 consists of 15 residues. V dropped 5 bases and J dropped 8; count of bases not matched to a gene: 11.

V and J are TRBV6-5 and TRBJ2-3; tentatively, D is TRBD2 (5 bases). CDR1 MNHEY and CDR2 SVGAGI come from the germline V gene. CDR3 length equals 13 residues. The V and J ends lost 7 bases and 6 bases respectively, with 14 bases between them. The CDR3 reads CASNEGGHDTQYF. The CDR3 DNA sequence: TGTGCCAGCAACGAAGGAGGCCACGATACGCAGTATTTT.

The chain links TRBV6-1 to TRBJ1-5; no definite D call. V was trimmed by 3 bases and J by 9 bases, leaving 9 bases between them. Germline V gives CDR1 MNHNS, CDR2 SASEGT. CDR3 length: 12 residues. The CDR3 nucleotides read TGTGCCAGCAGTGAGAGGTCAGGGCCCCAGCATTTT. As protein: CASSERSGPQHF.

The rearrangement links TRBV7-8 to TRBJ2-1; D may be TRBD1 (6 bases). Trimming shortened V by 1 base and J by 6 bases, and 13 bases separated the two germline ends. The CDR3 loop spans 15 amino acids. Per germline, CDR1 SGHVS and CDR2 FQNEAQ. The CDR3 DNA is TGTGCCAGCAGCTTAGGTGGCGGACAGAGCAATGAGCAGTTCTTC. Residues: CASSLGGGQSNEQFF.